These 9 T cell receptor beta chains originate from one sample sequenced in a study of lymphopenia after photon versus proton radiotherapy. This table comes from immunoSEQ multiplex PCR, and its TCRdb copy is limited to in-frame clones, with some not included. The sample has 60,000 to 75,000 clones, approximately 83% seen once. The material sequenced was peripheral blood, taken from a patient treated with photon-based radiotherapy. The source of these receptors is a middle-aged man with gastric cancer.

The chain uses TRBV11-2 and TRBJ2-3; 10 bases align to TRBD1. Trimming cost V 6 bases and J 6 bases; bases outside gene matches: 12. Germline V lookup: CDR1 SGHAT, CDR2 FQNNGV. The CDR3 covers 16 residues. This CDR3 is CASRQTGTGASDTQYF. The DNA for the CDR3 is TGTGCCAGCAGACAAACCGGGACAGGGGCGTCGGATACGCAGTATTTT. Together with reference TRBV11-2 and TRBJ2-3, the CDR3 gives the full variable domain: EAGVAQSPRYKIIEKRQSVAFWCNPISGHATLYWYQQILGQGPKLLIQFQNNGVVDDSQLPKDRFSAERLKGVDSTLKIQPAKLEDSAVYLCASRQTGTGASDTQYFGPGTRLTVL.

The chain recombines TRBV5-1 with TRBJ2-2, with TRBD1 as a possible D gene (6 bases). Germline CDR1 SGHRS, CDR2 YFSETQ. The CDR3 contains 14 residues. V was cut by 3 bases and J by 5 bases, with 11 bases left in between. Here the CDR3 DNA reads TGCGCCAGCAGCTGGACAGCAACAACCGGGGAGCTGTTTTTT. Amino acids: CASSWTATTGELFF. The variable domain in full, completed from reference TRBV5-1 and TRBJ2-2, reads KAGVTQTPRYLIKTRGQQVTLSCSPISGHRSVSWYQQTPGQGLQFLFEYFSETQRNKGNFPGRFSGRQFSNSRSEMNVSTLELGDSALYLCASSWTATTGELFFGEGSRLTVL.

The J gene is TRBJ2-1, the V gene TRBV6-1, with unresolved D. V was cut by 7 bases and J by 10 bases, with 11 bases left in between. This CDR3 region has 11 residues. Germline V gives CDR1 MNHNS, CDR2 SASEGT. The CDR3, as DNA: TGTGCCAGCACCGTTTGGGAAGAGCAGTTCTTC. Encoded protein: CASTVWEEQFF.

This chain connects TRBV6-6 to TRBJ1-2; the match to TRBD1 covers 7 bases. CDR1 MNHNY and CDR2 SVGAGI come from the germline V gene (reference sequence). J lost 7 bases, V lost 6 bases, and 8 bases had no gene match. The CDR3 has 13 amino acids. The CDR3 is CASSPDRVIGYTF. CDR3 sequence (DNA): TGTGCCAGCAGCCCCGACAGGGTTATTGGCTACACCTTC.

The chain couples TRBV2 to TRBJ2-7; D gene unclear. CDR1 is SNHLY, CDR2 FYNNEI, per germline. V gave up 2 bases and J gave up 3 bases, with 8 bases separating them. This CDR3 is built from 13 residues. As DNA, the CDR3 is TGTGCCAGCAGTGAACAGAACCGCTACGAGCAGTACTTC. Protein product: CASSEQNRYEQYF. Together with reference TRBV2 and TRBJ2-7, the CDR3 gives the full variable domain: EPEVTQTPSHQVTQMGQEVILRCVPISNHLYFYWYRQILGQKVEFLVSFYNNEISEKSEIFDDQFSVERPDGSNFTLKIRSTKLEDSAMYFCASSEQNRYEQYFGPGTRLTVT.

CDR3 residues: CASRQGALSDTQYF. The CDR3 bases are TGTGCCAGCAGACAGGGGGCGCTATCTGATACGCAGTATTTT. V is TRBV6-1 and J is TRBJ2-3; 9 bases are shared with TRBD1. Germline trimming cut 6 bases from V and 6 bases from J; bases unmatched to any gene: 7. The CDR3 runs 14 residues. Germline V gene sequence: CDR1 MNHNS, CDR2 SASEGT.

This clone is a singleton in its sample. The chain carries TRBV4-1 and TRBJ1-4; tentatively, D is TRBD1 (5 bases). The CDR3 is 14 residues long. Between the trimmed V and J ends, which lost 2 bases and 4 bases, there was a span of 8 bases. CDR1 and CDR2 from the germline V gene are MGHRA and YSYEKL. For the CDR3, the DNA is TGCGCCAGCAGCCAACTGGGGGGTAATGAAAAACTGTTTTTT. It yields the protein CASSQLGGNEKLFF.

The rearrangement joins TRBV7-3 to TRBJ1-6, with 9 bases lining up with TRBD1. V lost 4 bases to trimming and J lost 7 bases; unmatched junction nucleotides: 5. CDR1 and CDR2 (germline): SGHTA, FQGTGA. The CDR3 contains 15 residues. For the CDR3, the DNA is TGTGCCAGCAGCTCCCGGACAGGGGACAATTCACCCCTCCACTTT. Residues: CASSSRTGDNSPLHF.

This chain joins TRBV5-1 and TRBJ2-7; tentative D call: TRBD2 (5 bases). Germline CDR1 SGHRS, CDR2 YFSETQ. The CDR3 has 15 residues. Trimming removed 3 bases at V and 7 bases at J, with 20 bases between. The CDR3 nucleotides read TGCGCCAGCAGCTCCTACGCGGGCCGGGGTGGAGAGCAGTACTTC. Protein: CASSSYAGRGGEQYF.